This T cell receptor (beta chain) was captured by sequencing in a study of CD8+ T cells in alopecia areata. Looking at the study overall: For the treated group, dosing was oral tofacitinib at 5 to 10 mg twice daily. Patients took tofacitinib for 6 to 18 months, followed by 6 drug-free months.

Treatment reported: oral pan-JAK inhibitor, 5-10 mg twice daily. Study-wide results and limits: Any link of baseline CD8+ expansion to response, resting on one nonresponder, remains uncertain.

As for this clone: Antigen specificity is unknown.

cDNA reverse transcribed from extracted RNA served as the sequencing template. The assay was immunoSEQ multiplex PCR, and TCRdb's table has in-frame clones only and misses some. In the table there are under 200,000 clones, approximately 60% of which are singletons. The length of the CDR3 is 13 residues. Germline CDR1 and CDR2: KGHSH and LQKENI. V was shortened by 2 bases and J by 3 bases, with 7 bases between the two germline ends. This clonotype was obtained from a human donor with alopecia areata. The V gene is TRBV18, the J gene TRBJ1-2; weak D call: TRBD1 (5 bases). This material consisted of CD4+ T cells sorted from blood, taken at week 24, from a patient treated with tofacitinib. The DNA for the CDR3 is TGTGCCAGCTCACCAGAGGGGCACTATGGCTACACCTTC. It is translated as CASSPEGHYGYTF.